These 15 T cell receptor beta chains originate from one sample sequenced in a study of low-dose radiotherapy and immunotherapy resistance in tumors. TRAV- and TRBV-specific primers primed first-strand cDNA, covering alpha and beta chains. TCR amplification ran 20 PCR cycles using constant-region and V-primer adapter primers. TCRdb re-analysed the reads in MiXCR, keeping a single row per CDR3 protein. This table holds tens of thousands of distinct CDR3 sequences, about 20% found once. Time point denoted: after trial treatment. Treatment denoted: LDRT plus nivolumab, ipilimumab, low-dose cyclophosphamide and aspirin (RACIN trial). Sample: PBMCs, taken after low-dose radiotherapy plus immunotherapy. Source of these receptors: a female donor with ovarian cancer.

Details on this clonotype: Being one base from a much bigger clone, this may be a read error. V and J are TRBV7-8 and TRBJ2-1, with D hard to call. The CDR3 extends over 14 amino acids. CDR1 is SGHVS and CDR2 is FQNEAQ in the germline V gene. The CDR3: CASSLGGFYKEQFF. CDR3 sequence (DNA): TGTGCCAGCAGCTTAGGGGGATTCTACAAGGAGCAGTTCTTC.

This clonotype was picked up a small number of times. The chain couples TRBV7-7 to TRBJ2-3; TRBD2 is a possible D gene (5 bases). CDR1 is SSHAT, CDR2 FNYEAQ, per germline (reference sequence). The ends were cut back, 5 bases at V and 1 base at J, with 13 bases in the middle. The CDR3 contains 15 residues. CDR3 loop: CASSTRRLGTDTQYF. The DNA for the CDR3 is TGTGCCAGCAGCACGAGGAGGCTAGGCACAGATACGCAGTATTTT.

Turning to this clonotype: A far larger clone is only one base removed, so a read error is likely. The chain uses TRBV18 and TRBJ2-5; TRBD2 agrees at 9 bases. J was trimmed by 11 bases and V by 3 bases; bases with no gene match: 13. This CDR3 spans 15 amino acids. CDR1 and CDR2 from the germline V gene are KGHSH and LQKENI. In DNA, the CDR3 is TGTGCCAGCTCACCGATAGCGGGAGTCTACAATGAGCAGTACTTC. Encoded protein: CASSPIAGVYNEQYF.

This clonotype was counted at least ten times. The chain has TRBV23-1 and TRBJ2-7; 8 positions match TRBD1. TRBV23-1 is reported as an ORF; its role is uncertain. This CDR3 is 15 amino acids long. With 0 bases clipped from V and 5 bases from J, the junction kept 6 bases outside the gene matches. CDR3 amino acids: CASSQSRQGAHEQYF. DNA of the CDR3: TGCGCCAGCAGTCAATCGAGGCAGGGGGCGCACGAGCAGTACTTC.

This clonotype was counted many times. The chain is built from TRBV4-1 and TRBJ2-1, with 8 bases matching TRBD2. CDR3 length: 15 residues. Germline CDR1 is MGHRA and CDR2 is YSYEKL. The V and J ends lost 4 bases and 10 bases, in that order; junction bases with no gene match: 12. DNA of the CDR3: TGCGCCAGCAGCCTCCTCCTGCGGGGGGCTCAGGAGCAGTTCTTC. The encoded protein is CASSLLLRGAQEQFF.

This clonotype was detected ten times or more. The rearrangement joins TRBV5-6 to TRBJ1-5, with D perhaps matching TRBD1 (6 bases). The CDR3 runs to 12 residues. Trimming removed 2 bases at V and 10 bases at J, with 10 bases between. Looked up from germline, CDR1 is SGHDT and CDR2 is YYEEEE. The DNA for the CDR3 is TGTGCCAGCAGCTTTGTGGGGACACCCCAGCATTTT. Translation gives CASSFVGTPQHF. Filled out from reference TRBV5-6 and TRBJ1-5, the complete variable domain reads DAGVTQSPTHLIKTRGQQVTLRCSPKSGHDTVSWYQQALGQGPQFIFQYYEEEERQRGNFPDRFSGHQFPNYSSELNVNALLLGDSALYLCASSFVGTPQHFGDGTRLSIL.

CDR3 bases: TGCGCCAGCAGCTCTAACCCGACTAGCGGGGGAACAGATACGCAGTATTTT. The encoded protein is CASSSNPTSGGTDTQYF. The chain has TRBV5-1 and TRBJ2-3; TRBD2 aligns across 12 bases. The CDR3 covers 17 residues. Germline V gene data show CDR1 as SGHRS and CDR2 as YFSETQ. With 3 bases clipped from V and 3 bases from J, the junction kept 8 bases outside the gene matches.

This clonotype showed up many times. The CDR3 reads CASSIGVGPNEKLFF. CDR3 DNA: TGTGCCAGCAGCATAGGGGTTGGCCCAAATGAAAAACTGTTTTTT. The chain has TRBV9 and TRBJ1-4; the D gene is possibly TRBD1 (5 bases). The length of the CDR3 is 15 residues. Germline assignment: CDR1 SGDLS and CDR2 YYNGEE. Between the trimmed V and J ends, which lost 4 bases and 5 bases, there was a span of 15 bases.

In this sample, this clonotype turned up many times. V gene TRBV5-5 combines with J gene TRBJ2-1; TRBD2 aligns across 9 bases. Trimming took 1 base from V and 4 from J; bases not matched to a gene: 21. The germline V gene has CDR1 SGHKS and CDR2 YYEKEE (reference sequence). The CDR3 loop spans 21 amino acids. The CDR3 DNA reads TGTGCCAGCAGCTTGACTCCATGGCGGGGGGGCCGCTCTGTTTCTTACAATGAGCAGTTCTTC. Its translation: CASSLTPWRGGRSVSYNEQFF.

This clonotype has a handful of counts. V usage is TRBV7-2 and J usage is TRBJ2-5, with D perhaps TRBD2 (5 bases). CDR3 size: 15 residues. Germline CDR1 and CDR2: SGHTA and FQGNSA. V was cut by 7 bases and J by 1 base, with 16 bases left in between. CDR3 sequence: CASKRNGGTQETQYF. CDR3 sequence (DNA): TGTGCCAGCAAACGAAACGGAGGAACCCAAGAGACCCAGTACTTC. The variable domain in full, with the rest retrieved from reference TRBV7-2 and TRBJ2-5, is GAGVSQSPSNKVTEKGKDVELRCDPISGHTALYWYRQSLGQGLEFLIYFQGNSAPDKSGLPSDRFSAERTGGSVSTLTIQRTQQEDSAVYLCASKRNGGTQETQYFGPGTRLLVL.

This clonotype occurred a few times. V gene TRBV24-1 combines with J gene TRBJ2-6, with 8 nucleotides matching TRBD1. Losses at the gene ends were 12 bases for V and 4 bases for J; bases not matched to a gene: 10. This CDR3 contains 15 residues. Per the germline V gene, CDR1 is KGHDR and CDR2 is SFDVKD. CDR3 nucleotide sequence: TGTGCCGTCAGGACAGGGAGTTCAGGGGCCAACGTCCTGACTTTC. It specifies CAVRTGSSGANVLTF.

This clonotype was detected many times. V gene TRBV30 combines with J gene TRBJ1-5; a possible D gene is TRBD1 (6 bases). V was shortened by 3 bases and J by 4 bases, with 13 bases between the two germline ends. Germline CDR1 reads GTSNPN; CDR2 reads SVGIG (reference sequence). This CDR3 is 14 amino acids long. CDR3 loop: CAWSPTDSNQPQHF. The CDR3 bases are TGTGCCTGGAGCCCCACGGACAGTAATCAGCCCCAGCATTTT.

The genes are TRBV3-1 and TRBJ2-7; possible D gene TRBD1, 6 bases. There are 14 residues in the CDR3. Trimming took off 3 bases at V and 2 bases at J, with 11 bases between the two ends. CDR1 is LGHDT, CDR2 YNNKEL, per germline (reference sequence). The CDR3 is CASSQWTATYEQYF. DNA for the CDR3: TGTGCCAGCAGCCAGTGGACAGCGACCTACGAGCAGTACTTC.

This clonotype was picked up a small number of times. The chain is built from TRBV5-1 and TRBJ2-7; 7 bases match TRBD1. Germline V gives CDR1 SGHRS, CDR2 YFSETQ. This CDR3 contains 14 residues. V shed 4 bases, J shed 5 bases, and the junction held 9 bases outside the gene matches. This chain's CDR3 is CASSLRQGANEQYF. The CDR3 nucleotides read TGCGCCAGCAGCCTCCGACAGGGCGCCAACGAGCAGTACTTC.

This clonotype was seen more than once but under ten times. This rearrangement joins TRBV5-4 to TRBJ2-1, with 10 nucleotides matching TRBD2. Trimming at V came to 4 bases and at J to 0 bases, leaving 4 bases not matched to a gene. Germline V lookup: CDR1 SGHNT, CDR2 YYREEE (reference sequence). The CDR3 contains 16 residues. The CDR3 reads CASSPSSGSSYNEQFF. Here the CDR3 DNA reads TGTGCCAGCAGCCCATCTAGCGGGAGCTCCTACAATGAGCAGTTCTTC.